What follows describes a single T cell receptor (beta chain). This entry is derived from a study of blood T cell repertoires in COVID-19. Study-wide background: The United States, Italy and Spain were the sources of the acute and convalescent COVID-19 samples.

The CDR3 sequence is 15 residues long. CDR1 and CDR2 from the germline V gene are SGHTA and FQGTGA. The junction had 11 bases not matched to a gene; V was cut back by 8 bases and J by 8 bases. Donors of Cohort 3 who recovered were those that had two negative PCRs, clearance, or symptom resolution. TCRdb's copy holds only in-frame clones and misses some; the assay was immunoSEQ multiplex PCR. Altogether hundreds of thousands of clones are present, approximately 90% being singletons, with the ten largest covering over 4%. The source is a woman aged 25 to 39 who had recovered from COVID-19. Sequencing was performed on PBMCs or T cells enriched from blood (not recorded which). The chain employs TRBV7-3 and TRBJ2-1; 11 positions agree with TRBD2. The CDR3 region is CASGNLAGGPHEQFF. The CDR3 DNA reads as TGTGCCAGCGGGAACTTAGCGGGAGGGCCCCATGAGCAGTTCTTC.